The clone carrying this TCR beta chain was recorded many times. Its antigen is still unknown. This sample is drawn from a study of identical twins. TCRdb itself ran the 5' RACE reads through MiXCR, one entry per CDR3 protein. The sample lists 150,000 or so distinct CDR3 sequences; approximately 4% were seen once. Trimming cost V 4 bases and J 3 bases; bases outside gene matches: 9. From germline, CDR1 is SGDLS and CDR2 YYNGEE. This CDR3 is 15 amino acids long. Whole-study results and caveats: Fewer insertions marked abundant cord blood beta clonotypes; young adult naive trended weakly, memory not at all. The study found that models underestimated out-of-frame TCR alpha sharing in monozygotic twins.

The gene calls are TRBV9 and TRBJ2-5; 7 positions agree with TRBD2. The sequence came from a man younger than 35 in good health. The sample comprised memory T cells sorted from blood. For the CDR3, the DNA is TGTGCCAGCAGCAGGGGAGGGAACCCTAAAGAGACCCAGTACTTC. This encodes CASSRGGNPKETQYF.